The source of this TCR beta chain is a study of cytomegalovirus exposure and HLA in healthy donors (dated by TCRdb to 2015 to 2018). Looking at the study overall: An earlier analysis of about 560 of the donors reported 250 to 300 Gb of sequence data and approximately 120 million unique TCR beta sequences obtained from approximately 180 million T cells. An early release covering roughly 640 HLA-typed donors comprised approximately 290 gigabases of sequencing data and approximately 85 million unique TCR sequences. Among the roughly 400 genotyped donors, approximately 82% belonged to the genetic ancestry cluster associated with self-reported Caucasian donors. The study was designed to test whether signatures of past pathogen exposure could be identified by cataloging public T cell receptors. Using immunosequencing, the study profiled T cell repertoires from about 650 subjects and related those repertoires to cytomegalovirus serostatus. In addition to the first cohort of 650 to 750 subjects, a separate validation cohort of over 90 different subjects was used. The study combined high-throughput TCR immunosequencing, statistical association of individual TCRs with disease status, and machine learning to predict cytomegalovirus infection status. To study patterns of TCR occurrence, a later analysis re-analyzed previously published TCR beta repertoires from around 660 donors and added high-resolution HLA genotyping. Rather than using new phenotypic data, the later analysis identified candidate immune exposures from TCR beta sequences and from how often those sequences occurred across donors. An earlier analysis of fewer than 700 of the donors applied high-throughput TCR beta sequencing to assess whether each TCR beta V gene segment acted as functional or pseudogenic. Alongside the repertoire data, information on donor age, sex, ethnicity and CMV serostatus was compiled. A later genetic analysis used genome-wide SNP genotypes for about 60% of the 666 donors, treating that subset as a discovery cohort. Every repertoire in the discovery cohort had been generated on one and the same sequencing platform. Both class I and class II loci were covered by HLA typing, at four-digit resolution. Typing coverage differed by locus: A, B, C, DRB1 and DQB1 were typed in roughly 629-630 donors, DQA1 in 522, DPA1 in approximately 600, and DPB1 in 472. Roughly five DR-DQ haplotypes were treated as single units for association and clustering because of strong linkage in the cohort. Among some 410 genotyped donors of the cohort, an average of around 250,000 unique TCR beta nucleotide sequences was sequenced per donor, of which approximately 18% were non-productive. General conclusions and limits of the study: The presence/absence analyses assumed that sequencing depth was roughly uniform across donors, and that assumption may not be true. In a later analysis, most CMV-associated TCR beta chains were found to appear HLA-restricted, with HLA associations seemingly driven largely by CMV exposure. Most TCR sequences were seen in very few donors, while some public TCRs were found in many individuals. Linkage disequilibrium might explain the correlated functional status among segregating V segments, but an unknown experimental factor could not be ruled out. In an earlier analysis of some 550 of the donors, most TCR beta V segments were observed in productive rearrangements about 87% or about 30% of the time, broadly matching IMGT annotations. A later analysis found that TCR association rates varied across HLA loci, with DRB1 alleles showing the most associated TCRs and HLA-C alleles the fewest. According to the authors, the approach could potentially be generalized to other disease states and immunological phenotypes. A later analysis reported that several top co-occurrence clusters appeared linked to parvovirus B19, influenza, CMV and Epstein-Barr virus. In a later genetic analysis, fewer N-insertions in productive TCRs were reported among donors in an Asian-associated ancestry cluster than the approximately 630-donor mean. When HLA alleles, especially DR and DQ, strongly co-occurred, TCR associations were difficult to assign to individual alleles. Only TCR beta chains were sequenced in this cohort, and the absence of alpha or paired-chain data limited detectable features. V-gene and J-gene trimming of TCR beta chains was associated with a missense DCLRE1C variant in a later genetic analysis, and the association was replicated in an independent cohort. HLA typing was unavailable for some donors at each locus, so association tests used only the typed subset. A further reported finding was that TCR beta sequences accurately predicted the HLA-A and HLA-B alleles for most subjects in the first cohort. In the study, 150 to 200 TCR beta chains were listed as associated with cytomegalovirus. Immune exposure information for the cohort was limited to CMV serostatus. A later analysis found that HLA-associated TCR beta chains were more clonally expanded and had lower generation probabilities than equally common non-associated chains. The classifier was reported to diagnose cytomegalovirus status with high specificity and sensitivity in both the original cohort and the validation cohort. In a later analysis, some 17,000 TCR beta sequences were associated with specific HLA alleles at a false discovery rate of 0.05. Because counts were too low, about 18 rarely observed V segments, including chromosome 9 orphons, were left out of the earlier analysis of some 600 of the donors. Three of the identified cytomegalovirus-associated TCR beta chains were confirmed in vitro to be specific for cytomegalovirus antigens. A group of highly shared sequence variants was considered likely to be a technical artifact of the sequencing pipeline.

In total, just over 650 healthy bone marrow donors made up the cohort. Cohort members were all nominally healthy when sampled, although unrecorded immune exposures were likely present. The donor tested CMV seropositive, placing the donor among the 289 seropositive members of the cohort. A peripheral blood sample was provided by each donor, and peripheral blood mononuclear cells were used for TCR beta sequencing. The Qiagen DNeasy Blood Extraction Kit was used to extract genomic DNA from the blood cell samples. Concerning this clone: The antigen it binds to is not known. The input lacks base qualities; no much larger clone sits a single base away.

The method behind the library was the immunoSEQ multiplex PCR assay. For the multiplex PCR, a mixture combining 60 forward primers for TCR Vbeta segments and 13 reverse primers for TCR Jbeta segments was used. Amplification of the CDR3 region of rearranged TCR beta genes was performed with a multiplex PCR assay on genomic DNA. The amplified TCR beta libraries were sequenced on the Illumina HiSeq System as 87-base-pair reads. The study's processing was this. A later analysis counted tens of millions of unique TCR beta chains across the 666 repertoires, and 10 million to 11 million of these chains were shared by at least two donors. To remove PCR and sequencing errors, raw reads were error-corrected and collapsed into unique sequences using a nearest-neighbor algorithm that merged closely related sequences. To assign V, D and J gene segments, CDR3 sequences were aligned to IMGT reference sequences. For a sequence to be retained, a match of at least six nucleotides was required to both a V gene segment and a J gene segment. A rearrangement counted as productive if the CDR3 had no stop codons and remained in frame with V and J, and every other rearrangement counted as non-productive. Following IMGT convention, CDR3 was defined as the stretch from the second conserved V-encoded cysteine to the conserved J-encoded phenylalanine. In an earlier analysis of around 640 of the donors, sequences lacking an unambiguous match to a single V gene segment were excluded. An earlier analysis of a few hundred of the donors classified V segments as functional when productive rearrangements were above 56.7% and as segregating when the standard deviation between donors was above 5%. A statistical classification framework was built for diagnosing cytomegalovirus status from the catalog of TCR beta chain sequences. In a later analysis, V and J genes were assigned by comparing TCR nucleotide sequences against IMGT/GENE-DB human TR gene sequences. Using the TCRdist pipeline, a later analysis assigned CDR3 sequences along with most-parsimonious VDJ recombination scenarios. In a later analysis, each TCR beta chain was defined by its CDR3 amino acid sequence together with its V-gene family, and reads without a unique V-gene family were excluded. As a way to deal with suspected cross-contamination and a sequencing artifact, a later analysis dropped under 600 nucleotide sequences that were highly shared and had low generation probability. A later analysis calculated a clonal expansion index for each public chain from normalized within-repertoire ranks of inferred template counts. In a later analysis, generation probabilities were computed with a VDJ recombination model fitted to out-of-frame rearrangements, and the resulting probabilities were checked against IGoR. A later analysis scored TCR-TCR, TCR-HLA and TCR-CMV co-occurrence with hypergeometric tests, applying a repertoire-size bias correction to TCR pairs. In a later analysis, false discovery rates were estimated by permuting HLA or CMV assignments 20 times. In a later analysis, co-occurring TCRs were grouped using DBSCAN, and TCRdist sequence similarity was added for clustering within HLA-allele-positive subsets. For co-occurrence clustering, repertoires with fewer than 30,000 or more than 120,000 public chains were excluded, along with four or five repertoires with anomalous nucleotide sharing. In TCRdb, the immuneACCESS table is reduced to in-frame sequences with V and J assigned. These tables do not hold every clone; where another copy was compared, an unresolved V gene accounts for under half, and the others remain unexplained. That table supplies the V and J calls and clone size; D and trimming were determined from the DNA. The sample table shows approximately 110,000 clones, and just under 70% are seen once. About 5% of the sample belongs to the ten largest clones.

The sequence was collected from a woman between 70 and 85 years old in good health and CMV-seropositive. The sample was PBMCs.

In nucleotide form, the sequence is TGTGCCAGCAGCAAGACAGGCACTGCAACTAATGAAAAACTGTTTTTT. This sequence encodes CASSKTGTATNEKLFF. The rearranged segments are TRBV5-8 and TRBJ1-4; TRBD1 is perhaps the D gene, given 6 matching bases. Based on the germline V gene, the CDR1 and CDR2 sequences are SGHTS and YDEGEE. The CDR3 measures 16 amino acids from cysteine to phenylalanine. Kept here is only the CDR3 DNA, which spans 48 bases and is read in frame from base 1. V is clipped by 4 bases and J by 0 bases, and the sequence between their germline boundaries is 13 bases long.